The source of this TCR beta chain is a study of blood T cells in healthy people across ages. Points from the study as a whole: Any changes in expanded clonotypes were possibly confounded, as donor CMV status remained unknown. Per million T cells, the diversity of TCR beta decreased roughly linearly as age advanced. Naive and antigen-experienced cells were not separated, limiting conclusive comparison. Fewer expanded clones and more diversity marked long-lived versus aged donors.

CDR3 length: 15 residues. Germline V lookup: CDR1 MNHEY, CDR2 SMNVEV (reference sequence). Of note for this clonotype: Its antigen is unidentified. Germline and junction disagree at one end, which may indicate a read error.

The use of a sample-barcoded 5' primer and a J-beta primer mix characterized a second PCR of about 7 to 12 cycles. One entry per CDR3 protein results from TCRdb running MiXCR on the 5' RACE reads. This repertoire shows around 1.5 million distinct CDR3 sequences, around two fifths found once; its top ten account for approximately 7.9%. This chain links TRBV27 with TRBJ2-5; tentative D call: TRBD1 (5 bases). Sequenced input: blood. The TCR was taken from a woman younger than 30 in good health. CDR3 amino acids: CASSLVGEWLETQYF. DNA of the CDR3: TGCGCCAGCAGTTTAGTAGGGGAATGGTTAGAGACCCAGTACTTC.